This TCR beta chain was sequenced in a study of CD8 T cells in Susac syndrome. General observations from the study: As the study acknowledged, the number of individuals in its TCR sequencing and HLA analysis was relatively small.

From blood CD8+ and CD4+ T cells, TCR beta sequences were generated. FACS enriched CD8+ TEMRA cells, while bulk CD8+ and CD4+ were negatively isolated. Roughly 0.45 to 1 ug RNA was reverse transcribed with random hexamers. It was immunoSEQ multiplex PCR that amplified TCR beta CDR3 across 54 Vbeta and 13 Jbeta. Using its own MiXCR run on the immunoSEQ multiplex PCR reads, TCRdb lists one record per CDR3 protein. The table lists 150,000 to 200,000 distinct CDR3 sequences, roughly nine tenths of them singletons. Concerning this clonotype: As yet, its antigen is unknown.

The V end was cut by 1 base, the J end by 2 bases, with 8 bases between. CDR3 length: 14 amino acids. CDR1 is SGHTA, CDR2 FQGNSA, per germline. The sequencing input was CD4+ T cells from PBMCs. The rearrangement links TRBV7-2 to TRBJ1-1; no clear D. This clonotype originated in a human donor in good health. CDR3 residues: CASSLVAENTEAFF. The CDR3 DNA sequence: TGTGCCAGCAGCTTAGTGGCGGAAAACACTGAAGCTTTCTTT.